This T cell receptor (beta chain) was observed in a study of shared clonotypes between healthy human individuals. The sample holds one count of this clone. The antigen is unknown. This CDR3 contains 15 residues. With 0 bases removed from V and 5 bases from J, the gap between germline ends came to 11 bases. The V gene's germline CDR1 is MNHEY and CDR2 SMNVEV (reference sequence). TCRdb's table, derived via immunoSEQ multiplex PCR, lists solely in-frame clones and lacks some. The sample lists about 2.1 million clones; around 93% were seen once. Study-level points and caveats: Clonotypes not shared had lower generation probabilities than those common to all four donors. It was observed that around 5% of naive CD4 clonotypes were shared across four donors. Enrolling few donors narrowed the genetic and exposure-history diversity that was represented.

Terminally differentiated effector memory CD45RA+ cells were excluded by CCR7 positive selection of CD45RO-negative cells. Every donor was a Caucasian adult from Nashville, Tennessee. The sample comprised naive CD8+ T cells from PBMCs. This chain joins TRBV27 and TRBJ2-1; tentative D call: TRBD1 (6 bases). The receptor comes from a young man in good health. Some clones in this sample may be carry-over from other donors' samples. The CDR3 nucleotides are TGTGCCAGCAGTTTATCGGGCAGGGGTGACAATGAGCAGTTCTTC. As protein: CASSLSGRGDNEQFF.